This TCR beta chain was profiled in a study of cytomegalovirus exposure and HLA in healthy donors. Findings of the study overall: A later analysis associated 16,951 TCR beta sequences with HLA alleles at a 0.05 false discovery rate. Sequencing artifact likely explains a cluster of highly shared sequence variants. Follow-up analysis found HLA locus-dependent TCR association rates, highest for DRB1 and lowest for HLA-C.

Note on this clone: What it binds is not known.

Vbeta (60) and Jbeta (13) primers were used in the PCR. Source study methods: Later analysis identified 65 million to 80 million unique TCR beta chains, approximately 11 million shared. Produced via immunoSEQ multiplex PCR; TCRdb's table is partial and in-frame only. V, J and clone size are those of that table, while D and trimming were read from the DNA. The sample lists 75,000 to 90,000 clones; around 77% were seen once. The clonotype comes from a man aged 45-65 years in good health and CMV-seronegative. Sequencing was carried out using PBMCs.

Written as DNA, the CDR3 is TGTGCCAGCGACAGGGTGGGAGCGTATGGCTACACCTTC. This sequence encodes CASDRVGAYGYTF. This chain joins TRBV9 and TRBJ1-2; TRBD1 aligns across 7 bases. From germline, CDR1 is SGDLS and CDR2 YYNGEE. This CDR3 is built from 13 residues. With 7 bases clipped from V and 5 bases from J, the junction kept 8 bases outside the gene matches.